This T cell receptor (beta chain) was recorded in a study of shared clonotypes between healthy human individuals. As to this clone: The antigen is not known.

TCRdb keeps only in-frame clones here, not all; method: immunoSEQ multiplex PCR. This sample has 2 million to 2.5 million clones; nearly 97% occur once, and the top ten carry around 0.13%. General observations from the study: Among the subsets, naive ones generally showed larger estimated richness than memory ones.

V gave up 6 bases and J gave up 13 bases, with 31 bases separating them. The CDR3 spans 17 residues. Germline assignment: CDR1 MDHEN and CDR2 SYDVKM. The sequencing sample was made of naive CD4+ T cells sorted from blood. The subset is: CD45RA+ positively selected. V gene TRBV28 combines with J gene TRBJ1-5, with D perhaps matching TRBD1 (5 bases). This receptor was identified in a man between 18 and 35 years old in good health. The CDR3 DNA reads as TGTGCCAGCAGCGAGACAGCGGGCGGTGGGGGTGGTAATTTGCAGCATTTT. It is translated as CASSETAGGGGGNLQHF.